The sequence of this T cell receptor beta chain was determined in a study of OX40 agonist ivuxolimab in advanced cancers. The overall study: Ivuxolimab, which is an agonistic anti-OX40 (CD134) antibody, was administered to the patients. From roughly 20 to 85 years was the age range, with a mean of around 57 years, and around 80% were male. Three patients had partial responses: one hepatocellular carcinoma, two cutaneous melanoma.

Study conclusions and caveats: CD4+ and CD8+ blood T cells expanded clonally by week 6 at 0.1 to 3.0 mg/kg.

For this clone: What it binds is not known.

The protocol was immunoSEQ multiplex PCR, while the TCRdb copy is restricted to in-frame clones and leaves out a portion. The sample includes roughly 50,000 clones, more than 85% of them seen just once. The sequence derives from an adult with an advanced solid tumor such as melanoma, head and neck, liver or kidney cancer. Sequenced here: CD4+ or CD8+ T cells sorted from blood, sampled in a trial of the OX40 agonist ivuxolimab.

In DNA form, the CDR3 reads TGTGCCAGCAGTAAGGACAGGGCGTACAATGAGCAGTTCTTC. Encoded protein: CASSKDRAYNEQFF. V is TRBV27 and J is TRBJ2-1; 8 bases are shared with TRBD1. The germline V gene has CDR1 MNHEY and CDR2 SMNVEV (reference sequence). The trim removed 5 bases at V and 4 bases at J, leaving 4 bases unmatched. This CDR3 spans 14 amino acids.